This passage covers 5 T cell receptor beta chains from one sample sequenced in a study of blood T cell repertoires in COVID-19. Clones were read by immunoSEQ multiplex PCR, and TCRdb kept only the in-frame ones, dropping some. The sample consists of some 400,000 clones, more than 80% of them appearing once. The sequenced material came from PBMCs or T cells enriched from blood (not recorded which). These receptor sequences come from a man aged 25-40 years who had recovered from COVID-19.

V usage is TRBV30 and J usage is TRBJ1-1; perhaps TRBD1 as D (6 bases). The CDR3 totals 14 residues. V gave up 2 bases and J gave up 5 bases, with 15 bases separating them. Germline values: CDR1 GTSNPN, CDR2 SVGIG (reference sequence). CDR3 bases: TGTGCCTGGAGTAGAGTGAGGGGGGGAACTGAAGCTTTCTTT. Its translation is CAWSRVRGGTEAFF.

The J gene is TRBJ2-1, the V gene TRBV21-1; the table calls TRBD1, which could not be checked here. TRBV21-1 is a known pseudogene. CDR3 length equals 13 residues. The CDR3 coding sequence is TGTGCCAGCAGCAACCAGGGGGCTGATGAGCAGTTCTTC. It yields the protein CASSNQGADEQFF.

V is TRBV30 and J is TRBJ2-3; the D is unclear. The CDR3 is 11 amino acids. The V and J ends lost 4 bases and 4 bases respectively, with 6 bases between them. Germline V CDR1 and CDR2: GTSNPN, SVGIG (reference sequence). CDR3 region: CAWNIADTQYF. DNA of the CDR3: TGTGCCTGGAATATAGCAGATACGCAGTATTTT.

The chain is built from TRBV2 and TRBJ2-7; D perhaps matches TRBD2 (6 bases). Germline CDR1 is SNHLY and CDR2 is FYNNEI. The CDR3 runs 14 residues. V dropped 6 bases and J dropped 4 bases, with 16 bases sitting between them. The DNA of the CDR3 is TGTGCCAGCAGGGTGCAGGGAGGTGGGTACGAGCAGTACTTC. Its protein is CASRVQGGGYEQYF.

V and J are TRBV3-1 (or the pseudogene TRBV3-2) and TRBJ1-1, with D possibly matching TRBD1 (5 bases). The CDR3 loop spans 14 amino acids. V dropped 4 bases and J dropped 3 bases, with 12 bases sitting between them. The V gene's germline CDR1 is LGHDT and CDR2 YNNKEL (reference sequence). CDR3 DNA sequence: TGTGCCAGCAGCCTGGGACTGACCTACACTGAAGCTTTCTTT. This encodes CASSLGLTYTEAFF.